Included here is one TCR beta chain sequence, with context. This entry comes from a study of radiation and T cells in renal cell carcinoma. Sample time point: blood 2 weeks post-SBRT. The treatment denotes: 15 Gy SBRT to primary tumor, nephrectomy 4 weeks later. TCRdb's copy holds only in-frame clones and misses some; the assay was immunoSEQ multiplex PCR. The sample has roughly 130,000 clones; roughly 77% are singletons. Trimming took 0 bases from V and 7 from J; bases not matched to a gene: 8. This CDR3 is 16 amino acids long. The germline V gene encodes CDR1 SGDLS and CDR2 YYNGEE. Sequenced material: blood, taken from a patient whose treatment included radiotherapy and nephrectomy. The clonotype was recovered from a woman aged 55 to 70 with renal cell carcinoma. This rearrangement joins TRBV9 to TRBJ1-4, with 8 nucleotides matching TRBD1. The CDR3 bases are TGTGCCAGCAGCGTAGCCCCGGACAGGGTGGGTGAAAAACTGTTTTTT. Translating gives CASSVAPDRVGEKLFF.